These T cell receptor beta chains were read from a single sample in a study of blood T cell repertoires in COVID-19. Using immunoSEQ multiplex PCR, the repertoire was profiled, and TCRdb retains in-frame clones only, with some absent. The table lists about 270,000 clones, nearly 90% of them singletons. The sequenced material came from PBMCs or T cells enriched from blood (not recorded which). The receptors originated from a woman aged 30 to 39 who had recovered from COVID-19. The CDR3 runs from the conserved cysteine through the conserved F or W. A D gene is named only where the DNA matches it firmly. Clone size appears in some rows only: once, few, many, or a class for an expanded clone.

V gene: TRBV5-8; J gene: TRBJ2-5; D gene: .; CDR3 length: 14; clone size: .; CDR3 DNA: TGTGCCAGCAGCTTCAGGGGTGGACTAGAGACCCAGTACTTC; CDR3 protein: CASSFRGGLETQYF
V gene: TRBV19; J gene: TRBJ1-3; D gene: TRBD1; CDR3 length: 19; clone size: .; CDR3 DNA: TGTGCCAGTAGTTCACCCCCCGGGACAGGAAGGAGCTCTGGAAACACCATATATTTT; CDR3 protein: CASSSPPGTGRSSGNTIYF
V gene: TRBV30; J gene: TRBJ2-1; D gene: TRBD2; CDR3 length: 13; clone size: .; CDR3 DNA: TGTGCCTGGAGTTATAGCGGGAAGGGTGAGCAGTTCTTC; CDR3 protein: CAWSYSGKGEQFF
V gene: TRBV7-8; J gene: TRBJ1-4; D gene: .; CDR3 length: 17; clone size: .; CDR3 DNA: TGTGCCAGCAGTCCAAGGAGCGGGGGCTCAACTAATGAAAAACTGTTTTTT; CDR3 protein: CASSPRSGGSTNEKLFF
V gene: TRBV14; J gene: TRBJ2-1; D gene: TRBD2; CDR3 length: 14; clone size: .; CDR3 DNA: TGTGCCAGCACTCCTAGCGGCTGGTACAATGAGCAGTTCTTC; CDR3 protein: CASTPSGWYNEQFF
V gene: TRBV9; J gene: TRBJ2-1; D gene: TRBD2; CDR3 length: 15; clone size: .; CDR3 DNA: TGTGCCAGCAGCGTAGCGGGGGGGATCTACAATGAGCAGTTCTTC; CDR3 protein: CASSVAGGIYNEQFF
V gene: TRBV10-1; J gene: TRBJ2-2; D gene: .; CDR3 length: 17; clone size: once; CDR3 DNA: TGCGCCAGCAGTGAGTCTGCAACGGGGATGGGCACCGGGGAGCTGTTTTTT; CDR3 protein: CASSESATGMGTGELFF
V gene: TRBV28; J gene: TRBJ1-4; D gene: TRBD1; CDR3 length: 16; clone size: .; CDR3 DNA: TGTGCCAGCAGTTTATACAGACAGGGGATGGATGAAAAACTGTTTTTT; CDR3 protein: CASSLYRQGMDEKLFF
V gene: TRBV6-5; J gene: TRBJ2-3; D gene: .; CDR3 length: 14; clone size: .; CDR3 DNA: TGTGCCAGCAGTTACTTGGCTCGCACAGATACGCAGTATTTT; CDR3 protein: CASSYLARTDTQYF
V gene: TRBV9; J gene: TRBJ1-5; D gene: .; CDR3 length: 13; clone size: .; CDR3 DNA: TGTGCCAGCAGCGTCGATCAGGATCAGCCCCAGCATTTT; CDR3 protein: CASSVDQDQPQHF
V gene: TRBV28; J gene: TRBJ2-3; D gene: .; CDR3 length: 13; clone size: few; CDR3 DNA: TGTGCCAGCAGTCCCCTCGAGAGCGATACGCAGTATTTT; CDR3 protein: CASSPLESDTQYF
V gene: TRBV27; J gene: TRBJ2-7; D gene: TRBD2; CDR3 length: 15; clone size: .; CDR3 DNA: TGTGCCAGCGGTAAAGCGGGAGGGCCCCACTACGAGCAGTACTTC; CDR3 protein: CASGKAGGPHYEQYF
V gene: TRBV6-2/TRBV6-3; J gene: TRBJ1-6; D gene: .; CDR3 length: 13; clone size: once; CDR3 DNA: TGTGCCAGCAGTTACGAAGGGGTGTCACCCCTCCACTTT; CDR3 protein: CASSYEGVSPLHF
V gene: TRBV7-2; J gene: TRBJ1-5; D gene: .; CDR3 length: 16; clone size: .; CDR3 DNA: TGTGCCAGCAGCTTAGAATCACCCAGGGTGGGACAGCCCCAGCATTTT; CDR3 protein: CASSLESPRVGQPQHF
V gene: TRBV28; J gene: TRBJ1-3; D gene: TRBD1; CDR3 length: 17; clone size: .; CDR3 DNA: TGTGCCAGCAGTTTTGGGACAGGGTCTTTCGCTGGAAACACCATATATTTT; CDR3 protein: CASSFGTGSFAGNTIYF
V gene: TRBV30; J gene: TRBJ1-2; D gene: .; CDR3 length: 12; clone size: .; CDR3 DNA: TGTGCCTGGAGTTTCCAGACAGACGGCTACACCTTC; CDR3 protein: CAWSFQTDGYTF
V gene: TRBV9; J gene: TRBJ1-1; D gene: .; CDR3 length: 14; clone size: .; CDR3 DNA: TGTGCCAGCAGCGTAGTCAGGGTGGGGATAGAAGCTTTCTTT; CDR3 protein: CASSVVRVGIEAFF
V gene: TRBV3-1/TRBV3-2; J gene: TRBJ2-2; D gene: .; CDR3 length: 13; clone size: .; CDR3 DNA: TGTGCCAGCGAGACAGGCAACACCGGGGAGCTGTTTTTT; CDR3 protein: CASETGNTGELFF
V gene: TRBV28; J gene: TRBJ2-2; D gene: .; CDR3 length: 16; clone size: .; CDR3 DNA: TGTGCCAGCTCACCTTTCAGCGGTCCCCCCCCCGGGGAGCTGTTTTTT; CDR3 protein: CASSPFSGPPPGELFF
V gene: TRBV4-1; J gene: TRBJ1-1; D gene: .; CDR3 length: 14; clone size: .; CDR3 DNA: TGCGCCAGCAGCCACCGCGACATTTTTCCTGAAGCTTTCTTT; CDR3 protein: CASSHRDIFPEAFF
V gene: TRBV27; J gene: TRBJ1-2; D gene: .; CDR3 length: 13; clone size: .; CDR3 DNA: TGTGCCAGCGCGACTGGACTGGGAGCCGGCTACACCTTC; CDR3 protein: CASATGLGAGYTF
V gene: TRBV28; J gene: TRBJ2-2; D gene: TRBD2; CDR3 length: 15; clone size: .; CDR3 DNA: TGTGCCAGCAGTGGGACTAGCGAAGGAGCCGGGGAGCTGTTTTTT; CDR3 protein: CASSGTSEGAGELFF
V gene: TRBV6-2/TRBV6-3; J gene: TRBJ2-5; D gene: TRBD2; CDR3 length: 19; clone size: few; CDR3 DNA: TGTGCCAGCAGTTACTCGGCCCGATCTCTAGCGGGGGGTTTGGAGACCCAGTACTTC; CDR3 protein: CASSYSARSLAGGLETQYF
V gene: TRBV28; J gene: TRBJ1-5; D gene: TRBD1; CDR3 length: 17; clone size: .; CDR3 DNA: TGTGCCAGCAGTTCCCGACAGGGGATCGGTAGCAATCAGCCCCAGCATTTT; CDR3 protein: CASSSRQGIGSNQPQHF
V gene: TRBV10-3; J gene: TRBJ2-1; D gene: TRBD2; CDR3 length: 13; clone size: .; CDR3 DNA: TGTGCCACCTTAGCGGGAGTCCGGAATGAGCAGTTCTTC; CDR3 protein: CATLAGVRNEQFF